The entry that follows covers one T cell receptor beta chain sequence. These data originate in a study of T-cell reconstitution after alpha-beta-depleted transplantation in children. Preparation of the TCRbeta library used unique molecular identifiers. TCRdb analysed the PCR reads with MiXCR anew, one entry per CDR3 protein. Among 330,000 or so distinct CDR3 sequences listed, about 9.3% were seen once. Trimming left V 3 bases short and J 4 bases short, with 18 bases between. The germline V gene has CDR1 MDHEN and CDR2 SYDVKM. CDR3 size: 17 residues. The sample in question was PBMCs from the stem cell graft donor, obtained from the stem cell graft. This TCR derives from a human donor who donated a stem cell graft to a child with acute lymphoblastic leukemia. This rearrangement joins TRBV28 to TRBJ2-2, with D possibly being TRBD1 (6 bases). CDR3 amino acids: CASSFNQWQGSTGELFF. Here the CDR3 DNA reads TGTGCCAGCAGTTTTAATCAGTGGCAGGGGTCCACCGGGGAGCTGTTTTTT.